This TCR beta chain was captured by sequencing in a study of T cell changes during pregnancy in multiple sclerosis. Losses at the gene ends were 5 bases for V and 5 bases for J; bases not matched to a gene: 4. This CDR3 has 15 residues. Per the germline V gene, CDR1 is PRHDT and CDR2 is FYEKMQ (reference sequence). Sequenced by immunoSEQ multiplex PCR; TCRdb stores in-frame clones only, minus some. The sample records 40,000 to 60,000 clones, 75% to 90% being singletons. The source is a female donor in good health, enrolled as a control in a pregnancy study. V is TRBV13 and J is TRBJ2-3; 13 bases are shared with TRBD2. The sequenced sample was peripheral blood, obtained in the first trimester of pregnancy. CDR3 DNA sequence: TGTGCCAGCAGCCCCGGACTAGCGGGAGTAGATACGCAGTATTTT. Encoded protein: CASSPGLAGVDTQYF.